The following is a TCR beta chain sequence with its context. Its antigen remains unidentified. The CDR3 does not close with the conserved phenylalanine or tryptophan, likely indicating a read error. Genomic DNA was employed as the template in profiling TCR beta VDJ and CDR3. Via MiXCR, TCRdb re-called the reads, giving one row per CDR3 protein. Of 150,000 or so distinct CDR3 sequences in the sample, about 50% were seen once. The germline V gene encodes CDR1 SQVTM and CDR2 ANQGSEA. This CDR3 has 10 residues. V was trimmed by 8 bases and J by 4 bases, leaving 8 bases between them. The sample belongs to a study of CD8+CD57+ T cells in acquired aplastic anemia. In the study overall: Around 3.2 ug was the average amount of DNA from sorted CD4+ and CD8+ cells. Regarding the study as a whole: Patients and controls had in common 25 to 30 CD8+ CDR3 sequences.

All sequencing subjects had displayed CD8+CD57+ cell expansion on flow cytometry. Patients, without exception, had severe acquired aplastic anemia. What was sequenced was sorted CD4+, CD8+, or CD8+CD57+ T cells (not recorded which) from PBMCs. V gene TRBV29-1 combines with J gene TRBJ1-1; D not certain. This clonotype was sampled from a human donor with aplastic anemia. The CDR3 spells CSIVGTEAFS. DNA for the CDR3: TGCAGCATTGTCGGCACTGAAGCTTTCTCT.